The subject of this entry is one T cell receptor beta chain. Its target is unknown. These data belong to a study of CD8 T cells in acute hepatitis C reinfection. Study-wide points: Preferential TRBV04 and TRBV06 usage appeared in all groups and was not explained by the naive pool.

Assay used: immunoSEQ multiplex PCR; TCRdb lists only in-frame clones, some missing. This table holds over 35,000 clones, 80% to 90% found once. The germline V gene has CDR1 WSHSY and CDR2 SAAADI. V lost 3 bases and J lost 7, with 16 bases in between. The CDR3 covers 14 residues. Time point denoted: naive CD8 control sorted from an acute-time-point sample. The rearrangement links TRBV10-2 to TRBJ2-7; the D gene could be TRBD1 or TRBD2 (5 bases each). The specimen was naive CD8+ T cells from PBMCs. The TCR comes from a man aged 25 to 40 with chronic hepatitis C. The CDR3 loop is CASSDSLGVAEQYF. In DNA, the CDR3 is TGCGCCAGCAGTGACTCACTAGGGGTAGCAGAGCAGTACTTC.